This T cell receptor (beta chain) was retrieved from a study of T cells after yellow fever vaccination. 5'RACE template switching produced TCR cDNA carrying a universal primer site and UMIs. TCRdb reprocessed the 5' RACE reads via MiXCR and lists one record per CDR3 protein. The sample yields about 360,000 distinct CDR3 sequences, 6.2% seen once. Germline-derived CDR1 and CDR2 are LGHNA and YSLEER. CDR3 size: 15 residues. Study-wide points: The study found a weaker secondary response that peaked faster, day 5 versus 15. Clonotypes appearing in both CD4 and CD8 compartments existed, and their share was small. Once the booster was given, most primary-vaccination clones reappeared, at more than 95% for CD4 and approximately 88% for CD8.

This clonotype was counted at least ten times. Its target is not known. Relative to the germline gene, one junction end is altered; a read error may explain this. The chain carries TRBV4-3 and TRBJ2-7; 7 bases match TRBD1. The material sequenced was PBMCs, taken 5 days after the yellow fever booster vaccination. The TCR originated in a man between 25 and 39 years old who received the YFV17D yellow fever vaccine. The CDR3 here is CASSKEGQTSYEQYF. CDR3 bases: TGCGCCAGCAGCAAAGAGGGACAGACCTCCTACGAGCAGTACTTC.